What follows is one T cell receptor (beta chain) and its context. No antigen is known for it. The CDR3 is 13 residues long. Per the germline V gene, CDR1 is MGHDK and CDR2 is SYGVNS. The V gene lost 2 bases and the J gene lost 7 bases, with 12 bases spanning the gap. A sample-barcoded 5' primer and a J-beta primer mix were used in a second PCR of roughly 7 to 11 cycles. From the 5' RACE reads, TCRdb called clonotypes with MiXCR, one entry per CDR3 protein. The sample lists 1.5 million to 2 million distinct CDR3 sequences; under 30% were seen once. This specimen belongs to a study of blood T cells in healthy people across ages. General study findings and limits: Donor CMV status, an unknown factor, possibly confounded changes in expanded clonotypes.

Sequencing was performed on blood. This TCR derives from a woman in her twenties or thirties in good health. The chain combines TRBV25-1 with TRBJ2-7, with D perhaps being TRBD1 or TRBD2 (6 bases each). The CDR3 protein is CASSETGGGEQYF. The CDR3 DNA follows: TGTGCCAGCAGTGAAACTGGAGGGGGAGAGCAGTACTTC.